Each of the 6 T cell receptor beta chains below was sequenced from the same sample in a study of regulatory T cells in long-lasting Graves disease. Described time point: persistent/refractory GD, antithyroid drugs over 5 years with positive TRAb. Researchers made the TCR library from RNA that was extracted from PBMCs. CDR3 regions were amplified by Arm-PCR using iRepertoire HTBI primers to build TCR beta libraries. TCRdb re-called the multiplex PCR reads with MiXCR, one entry per CDR3 protein. This sample has around 510,000 distinct CDR3 sequences, with less than 25% found just once. The material was peripheral blood mononuclear cells (PBMCs), obtained when the disease was refractory, from a patient treated with antithyroid drugs. The receptors stem from a female donor with Graves disease.

This clonotype has a count of ten or more. The V gene is TRBV28, the J gene TRBJ2-7; 8 bases are a match to TRBD2. CDR3 length: 14 residues. Unmatched junction bases numbered 8, after V lost 6 bases and J lost 4 bases. Germline V gene data show CDR1 as MDHEN and CDR2 as SYDVKM. CDR3 bases: TGTGCCAGCAGCGCGGGACTAGGAACTTACGAGCAGTACTTC. This sequence encodes CASSAGLGTYEQYF. Using reference TRBV28 and TRBJ2-7 for the parts outside the CDR3, the full variable domain is DVKVTQSSRYLVKRTGEKVFLECVQDMDHENMFWYRQDPGLGLRLIYFSYDVKMKEKGDIPEGYSVSREKKERFSLILESASTNQTSMYLCASSAGLGTYEQYFGPGTRLTVT.

There are many counts of this clonotype. The chain has TRBV20-1 and TRBJ2-7; TRBD2 matches 7 bases. Germline CDR1 reads DFQATT; CDR2 reads SNEGSKA (reference sequence). This CDR3 spans 15 amino acids. V was pared by 1 base and J by 3 bases, with 9 bases of the junction left unmatched. The CDR3 DNA follows: TGCAGTGCTAGAGTGAGCGGGACCCCTTTCTACGAGCAGTACTTC. Translating it yields CSARVSGTPFYEQYF.

This clonotype occurred many times. This rearrangement joins TRBV7-6 to TRBJ1-4; 8 bases align to TRBD1. This CDR3 comprises 14 residues. In germline, CDR1 is SGHVS, CDR2 FNYEAQ. The junction had 2 bases not matched to a gene; V was cut back by 5 bases and J by 3 bases. CDR3 DNA sequence: TGTGCCAGCAGCAACAGGGGGGCTAATGAAAAACTGTTTTTT. Translated, it gives CASSNRGANEKLFF.

V is TRBV7-9 and J is TRBJ2-3; TRBD2 might be the D (6 bases). CDR1 and CDR2 from the germline V gene are SEHNR and FQNEAQ (reference sequence). The CDR3 loop spans 16 amino acids. Trimming pared 5 bases from V and 1 base from J, leaving 16 bases between. CDR3 protein: CASSPDDTGGTDTQYF. In DNA form, the CDR3 reads TGTGCCAGCAGCCCCGATGATACGGGGGGCACAGATACGCAGTATTTT.

The CDR3 region has the DNA TGTGCCAGTAGTCTTGGGGCAAGAGTGACTGAAGCTTTCTTT. This sequence encodes CASSLGARVTEAFF. The chain employs TRBV19 and TRBJ1-1, with D maybe TRBD1 (5 bases). Trimming stripped 5 bases from V and 5 bases from J, with 15 bases between. Germline V gives CDR1 LNHDA, CDR2 SQIVND (reference sequence). This CDR3 has 14 amino acids.

This clonotype occurred many times. This chain links TRBV6-1 with TRBJ2-7, with a weak D call TRBD2 (10 bases). CDR1 is MNHNS, CDR2 SASEGT, per germline. The CDR3 loop spans 18 amino acids. Trimming removed 5 bases at V and 3 bases at J, with 26 bases between. This CDR3 reads CASSNRGLVASGSYEQYF. CDR3 coding DNA: TGTGCCAGCAGTAACAGGGGGCTAGTGGCTAGCGGGAGCTACGAGCAGTACTTC.